Below, 21 T cell receptor beta chains from the same sample are listed, as sequenced in a study of shared clonotypes between healthy human individuals. Profiled with immunoSEQ multiplex PCR; TCRdb holds only in-frame clones, not every one. The table lists about 360,000 clones, more than 60% of them singletons. Sample: memory CD4+ T cells sorted from blood. The sample's subset: CD45RA-negative fraction. These receptors originate from a man aged 25 to 40 in good health.

The chain is built from TRBV6-4 and TRBJ1-4, with 7 bases identical to TRBD1. Germline CDR1 reads MRHNA; CDR2 reads SNTAGT. This CDR3 comprises 14 residues. J was trimmed by 3 bases and V by 2 bases; bases with no gene match: 0. CDR3: CASSDGTANEKLFF. The CDR3 DNA is TGTGCCAGCAGTGACGGGACAGCTAATGAAAAACTGTTTTTT.

The chain has TRBV19 and TRBJ2-2; 11 bases match TRBD2. The CDR3 is 16 amino acids. Germline CDR1 is LNHDA and CDR2 is SQIVND (reference sequence). Trimming at V came to 5 bases and at J to 3 bases, leaving 5 bases not matched to a gene. DNA for the CDR3: TGTGCCAGTAGTGGAGGGACTAGCGGATACACCGGGGAGCTGTTTTTT. Encoded protein: CASSGGTSGYTGELFF.

The chain joins TRBV28 to TRBJ1-3; tentatively, D is TRBD1 (6 bases). Trimming shortened V by 4 bases and J by 0 bases, and 22 bases separated the two germline ends. The CDR3 loop spans 19 amino acids. Germline assignment: CDR1 MDHEN and CDR2 SYDVKM. CDR3 sequence: CASSSIVSRDKSSGNTIYF. CDR3 nucleotides: TGTGCCAGCAGTTCTATCGTATCTCGGGACAAAAGCTCTGGAAACACCATATATTTT.

The table lists this clone with many counts. The gene calls are TRBV6-1 and TRBJ2-7; tentatively, D is TRBD1 (6 bases). Germline V gene data show CDR1 as MNHNS and CDR2 as SASEGT. The CDR3 is made up of 16 amino acids. Between the trimmed V and J ends, which lost 4 bases and 1 base, there was a span of 17 bases. The DNA of the CDR3 is TGTGCCAGCAGTGTCTCAGGGGACGGCGGTTCCTACGAGCAGTACTTC. It yields the protein CASSVSGDGGSYEQYF.

The chain couples TRBV9 to TRBJ1-2; no reliable D call. Germline V CDR1 and CDR2: SGDLS, YYNGEE. Trimming removed 0 bases at V and 2 bases at J, with 8 bases between. There are 14 residues in the CDR3. CDR3 loop: CASSVGSRNYGYTF. For the CDR3, the DNA is TGTGCCAGCAGCGTAGGGAGCAGGAACTATGGCTACACCTTC.

J is TRBJ2-7 and V is TRBV30; tentatively, D is TRBD2 (6 bases). CDR3 length: 13 residues. Germline V gene lookup returns CDR1 GTSNPN and CDR2 SVGIG (reference sequence). The V end was cut by 5 bases, the J end by 3 bases, with 14 bases between. CDR3: CAWASDSLYEQYF. For the CDR3, the DNA is TGTGCCTGGGCTAGCGACTCTCTCTACGAGCAGTACTTC.

In DNA, the CDR3 is TGTGCCATCAGTGAGAGTGACACCGGGGAGCTGTTTTTT. It codes for CAISESDTGELFF. The chain uses TRBV10-3 and TRBJ2-2; D is ambiguous. The CDR3 is 13 amino acids. V lost 2 bases and J lost 3, with 4 bases in between. Per the germline V gene, CDR1 is ENHRY and CDR2 is SYGVKD.

The chain uses TRBV7-8 and TRBJ2-7; 7 bases are a match to TRBD1. The CDR3 is 16 residues long. The trim removed 6 bases at V and 3 bases at J, leaving 14 bases unmatched. Germline lookup yields CDR1 SGHVS and CDR2 FQNEAQ. Here the CDR3 reads CASSERAGTALYEQYF. Written as DNA, the CDR3 is TGTGCCAGCAGTGAAAGGGCTGGGACAGCCCTCTACGAGCAGTACTTC.

The rearrangement uses TRBV7-2 and TRBJ2-2; TRBD2 is a possible D gene (6 bases). CDR3 length equals 16 residues. Deletions cut 7 bases from V and 2 bases from J, with 17 bases between. Per germline, CDR1 SGHTA and CDR2 FQGNSA. The CDR3 DNA reads as TGTGCCAGCAAGGTTCCCTTGCGGGATAACACCGGGGAGCTGTTTTTT. It yields the protein CASKVPLRDNTGELFF.

This chain links TRBV5-4 with TRBJ2-2; 8 nucleotides align to TRBD2. After removal of 9 bases from V and 6 bases from J, the junction contained 7 bases not matched to a gene. In germline, CDR1 is SGHNT, CDR2 YYREEE (reference sequence). The CDR3 sequence is 13 residues long. The CDR3 is CATSSGIAGELFF. The CDR3 nucleotides are TGTGCCACCAGTAGCGGGATCGCCGGGGAGCTGTTTTTT. The entire variable domain, with the rest obtained from reference TRBV5-4 and TRBJ2-2, is as follows: ETGVTQSPTHLIKTRGQQVTLRCSSQSGHNTVSWYQQALGQGPQFIFQYYREEENGRGNFPPRFSGLQFPNYSSELNVNALELDDSALYLCATSSGIAGELFFGEGSRLTVL.

The chain links TRBV29-1 to TRBJ2-1; a possible D gene is TRBD2 (6 bases). Trimming took 4 bases from V and 7 from J, leaving 8 bases between them. Germline lookup yields CDR1 SQVTM and CDR2 ANQGSEA. The CDR3 contains 11 residues. The CDR3 here is CSVGGVNEQFF. CDR3 bases: TGCAGCGTTGGCGGGGTAAATGAGCAGTTCTTC.

This clone was picked up one time. The gene calls are TRBV10-1 and TRBJ2-5; possibly TRBD1 for D (6 bases). The CDR3 sequence is 15 residues long. Germline V CDR1 and CDR2: WNHNN, SYGVQD (reference sequence). Trimming removed 0 bases at V and 5 bases at J, with 13 bases between. The CDR3 region is CASSESGAPEETQYF. CDR3 in DNA: TGCGCCAGCAGTGAGTCGGGGGCCCCAGAGGAGACCCAGTACTTC.

This clone was counted a few times. The chain employs TRBV5-1 and TRBJ1-4; 7 bases map to TRBD1. Trimming at V came to 4 bases and at J to 7 bases, leaving 10 bases not matched to a gene. Germline CDR1 is SGHRS and CDR2 is YFSETQ. The CDR3 sequence is 15 residues long. The CDR3 sequence is CASSPRGTVGEKLFF. CDR3 bases: TGCGCCAGCAGCCCCAGAGGGACAGTGGGTGAAAAACTGTTTTTT.

Here the CDR3 DNA reads TGTGCCAGCAGCTTAGCCGGGGGCTACGAGCAGTACTTC. Translating it yields CASSLAGGYEQYF. This rearrangement joins TRBV7-7 to TRBJ2-7; D is possibly TRBD2 (6 bases). The germline V gene encodes CDR1 SSHAT and CDR2 FNYEAQ (reference sequence). The CDR3 runs 13 residues. Trimming left V 0 bases short and J 3 bases short, with 6 bases between.

The chain has TRBV29-1 and TRBJ2-2; no definite D call. CDR1 SQVTM and CDR2 ANQGSEA come from the germline V gene. CDR3 length: 12 amino acids. Trimming removed 6 bases at V and 7 bases at J, with 12 bases between. CDR3 sequence reads: CSVDASRGELFF. In DNA, the CDR3 is TGCAGCGTAGACGCAAGCCGCGGGGAGCTGTTTTTT.

The V and J genes are TRBV11-3 and TRBJ2-7, with D possibly matching TRBD2 (6 bases). Germline loops: CDR1 SGHNT, CDR2 YENEEA. This CDR3 is built from 14 residues. The ends were cut back, 5 bases at V and 5 bases at J, with 16 bases in the middle. The CDR3: CASSPTAGTHEQYF. CDR3 bases: TGTGCCAGCAGCCCCACGGCGGGGACCCACGAGCAGTACTTC.

This clone was detected once. This chain links TRBV30 with TRBJ1-4; D gene uncertain. The V gene's germline CDR1 is GTSNPN and CDR2 SVGIG (reference sequence). The CDR3 runs to 17 residues. V lost 3 bases and J lost 3, with 20 bases in between. The CDR3 reads CAWRAHFVRPSNEKLFF. The DNA for the CDR3 is TGTGCCTGGAGGGCCCACTTCGTGCGGCCGTCTAATGAAAAACTGTTTTTT.

J is TRBJ2-7 and V is TRBV5-1; 9 bases fit TRBD2. V trimming: 7 bases; J trimming: 0 bases; junction bases outside the gene matches: 5. CDR1 is SGHRS, CDR2 YFSETQ, per germline. The CDR3 runs 14 residues. The CDR3 DNA follows: TGCGCCAGCCGACTAGCGGACAGCTCCTACGAGCAGTACTTC. Translation gives CASRLADSSYEQYF.

This clone turned up a few times. In DNA, the CDR3 is TGTGCCAGCAGCGCTGACAACACCGGGGAGCTGTTTTTT. Its translation: CASSADNTGELFF. J is TRBJ2-2 and V is TRBV9; D remains ambiguous. The CDR3 spans 13 residues. V lost 3 bases, J lost 2 bases, and 5 bases lay in between. Per germline, CDR1 SGDLS and CDR2 YYNGEE.

J is TRBJ2-6 and V is TRBV28; 7 bases map to TRBD1. In germline, CDR1 is MDHEN, CDR2 SYDVKM. This CDR3 is built from 16 residues. J gave up 0 bases and V 5 bases, and 4 bases lay outside the gene matches. CDR3 coding DNA: TGTGCCAGCAGTCCAGGACAGGCCTCTGGGGCCAACGTCCTGACTTTC. Protein sequence: CASSPGQASGANVLTF. Full variable domain (rest looked up from reference TRBV28 and TRBJ2-6): DVKVTQSSRYLVKRTGEKVFLECVQDMDHENMFWYRQDPGLGLRLIYFSYDVKMKEKGDIPEGYSVSREKKERFSLILESASTNQTSMYLCASSPGQASGANVLTFGAGSRLTVL.

The rearrangement links TRBV5-6 to TRBJ1-1; D is possibly TRBD1 (6 bases). CDR1 is SGHDT, CDR2 YYEEEE, per germline. CDR3 length: 17 residues. Deletions cut 3 bases from V and 1 base from J, with 19 bases between. The CDR3 is CASSSPTGSKGNTEAFF. The CDR3 DNA reads as TGTGCCAGCAGCTCCCCCACAGGGAGTAAAGGGAACACTGAAGCTTTCTTT.